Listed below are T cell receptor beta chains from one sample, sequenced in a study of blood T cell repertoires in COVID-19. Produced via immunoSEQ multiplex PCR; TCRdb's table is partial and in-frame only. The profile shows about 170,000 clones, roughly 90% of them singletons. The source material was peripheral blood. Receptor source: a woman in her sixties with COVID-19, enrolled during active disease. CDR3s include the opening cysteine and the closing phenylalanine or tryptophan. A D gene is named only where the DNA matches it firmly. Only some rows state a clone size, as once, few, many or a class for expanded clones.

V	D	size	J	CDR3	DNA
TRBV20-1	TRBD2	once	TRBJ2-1	CSASPGTTNEQFF	TGCAGTGCTAGTCCCGGGACTACCAATGAGCAGTTCTTC
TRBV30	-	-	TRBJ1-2	CAWSVGAGQGYTF	TGTGCCTGGAGTGTAGGTGCAGGGCAGGGCTACACCTTC
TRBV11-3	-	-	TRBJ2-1	CASSLEKFGGEQFF	TGTGCCAGCAGCTTAGAGAAATTCGGAGGTGAGCAGTTCTTC
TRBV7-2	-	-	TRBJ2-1	CASSLSVEQFF	TGTGCCAGCAGCTTATCGGTTGAGCAGTTCTTC
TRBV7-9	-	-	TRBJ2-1	CASSSTSGSYNEQFF	TGTGCCAGCAGCTCCACCTCCGGTTCCTACAATGAGCAGTTCTTC
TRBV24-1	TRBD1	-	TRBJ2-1	CATSEGGQASSYNEQFF	TGTGCCACCAGTGAAGGTGGACAGGCGAGCTCCTACAATGAGCAGTTCTTC
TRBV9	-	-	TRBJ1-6	CASSDTHYNSPLHF	TGTGCCAGCAGTGACACACACTATAATTCACCCCTCCACTTT
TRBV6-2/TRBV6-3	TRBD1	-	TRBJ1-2	CASSESGGAYGYTF	TGTGCCAGCAGTGAGTCAGGGGGCGCGTATGGCTACACCTTC
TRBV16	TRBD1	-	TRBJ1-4	CASSHQGTAANEKLFF	TGTGCCAGCAGCCACCAAGGGACAGCCGCTAATGAAAAACTGTTTTTT
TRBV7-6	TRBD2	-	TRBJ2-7	CASSLVPFGAGSSYEQYF	TGTGCCAGCAGCTTAGTCCCCTTTGGAGCGGGATCGTCCTACGAGCAGTACTTC
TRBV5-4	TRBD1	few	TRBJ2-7	CASSLDLWTGKDEQYF	TGTGCCAGCAGCTTGGACCTTTGGACAGGGAAAGACGAGCAGTACTTC
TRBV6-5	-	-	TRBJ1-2	CASSPTVYGYTF	TGTGCCAGCAGCCCGACAGTTTATGGCTACACCTTC
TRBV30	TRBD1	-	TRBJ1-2	CAWYLRDRGIYGYTF	TGTGCCTGGTACCTGAGGGACAGGGGCATCTATGGCTACACCTTC
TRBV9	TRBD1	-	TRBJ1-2	CASSLHHPGQVANYGYTF	TGTGCCAGCAGCCTACACCACCCGGGACAGGTCGCTAACTATGGCTACACCTTC
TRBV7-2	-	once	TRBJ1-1	CASSLGPGHFF	TGTGCCAGCAGCTTGGGGCCCGGGCATTTCTTT
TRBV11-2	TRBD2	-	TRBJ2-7	CASSFFGLAGATYEQYF	TGTGCCAGCAGCTTCTTCGGACTAGCGGGGGCAACCTACGAGCAGTACTTC
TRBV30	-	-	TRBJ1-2	CALTPGSSYGYTF	TGTGCCCTAACGCCGGGATCCAGCTATGGCTACACCTTC
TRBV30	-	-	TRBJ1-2	CAWSRSGISYGYTF	TGTGCCTGGAGTCGATCGGGAATTAGTTATGGCTACACCTTC
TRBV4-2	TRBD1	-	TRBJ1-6	CASSQGRGQGNSPLHF	TGTGCCAGCAGCCAAGGTCGGGGACAGGGGAACTCACCCCTCCACTTT
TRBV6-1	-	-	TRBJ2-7	CASSEAGFVHEQYF	TGTGCCAGCAGTGAGGCAGGGTTCGTCCACGAGCAGTACTTC
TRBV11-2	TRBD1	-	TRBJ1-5	CASSLQGGSNQPQHF	TGTGCCAGCAGCTTGCAGGGGGGAAGCAATCAGCCCCAGCATTTT
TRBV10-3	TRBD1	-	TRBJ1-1	CAISGQGANTEAFF	TGTGCCATCAGTGGACAGGGGGCCAACACTGAAGCTTTCTTT
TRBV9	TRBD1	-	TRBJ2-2	CASSIGQGSGTGELFF	TGTGCCAGCAGCATAGGACAGGGGTCGGGGACCGGGGAGCTGTTTTTT
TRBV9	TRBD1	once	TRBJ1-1	CASSPQGTGSSRNTEAFF	TGTGCCAGCAGCCCCCAGGGGACAGGGTCGTCGAGGAACACTGAAGCTTTCTTT
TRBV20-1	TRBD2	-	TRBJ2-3	CSASLAGAPDTQYF	TGCAGTGCTAGTTTAGCGGGAGCCCCCGATACGCAGTATTTT
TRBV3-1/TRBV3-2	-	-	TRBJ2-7	CASSQGPLVDYEQYF	TGTGCCAGCAGCCAAGGTCCCCTAGTGGACTACGAGCAGTACTTC
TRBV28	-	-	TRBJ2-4	CASSSKGARAKNIQYF	TGTGCCAGCAGTTCGAAAGGGGCCAGAGCCAAAAACATTCAGTACTTC
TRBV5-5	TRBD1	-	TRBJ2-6	CASSLEGTGFGAGANVLTF	TGTGCCAGCAGCTTGGAAGGGACAGGGTTCGGGGCTGGGGCCAACGTCCTGACTTTC
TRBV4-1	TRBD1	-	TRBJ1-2	CASSQRGTGLYGYTF	TGCGCCAGCAGCCAAAGGGGGACAGGACTCTATGGCTACACCTTC
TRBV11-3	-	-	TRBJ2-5	CASTREETQYF	TGTGCCAGCACCCGAGAAGAGACCCAGTACTTC
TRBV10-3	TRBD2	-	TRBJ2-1	CAISALAGGFGEQFF	TGTGCCATCAGCGCCTTAGCGGGAGGGTTTGGTGAGCAGTTCTTC
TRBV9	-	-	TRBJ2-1	CASSVVSSYNEQFF	TGTGCCAGCAGCGTAGTGAGCTCCTACAATGAGCAGTTCTTC
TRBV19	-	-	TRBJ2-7	CASSRTQGEQYF	TGTGCCAGTAGTAGGACCCAGGGGGAGCAGTACTTC
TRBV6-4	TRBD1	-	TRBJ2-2	CASSVPTGSSGELFF	TGTGCCAGCAGTGTTCCGACAGGGTCCTCCGGGGAGCTGTTTTTT
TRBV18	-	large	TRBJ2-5	CASSKRRDQETQYF	TGTGCCAGCTCTAAAAGGAGGGACCAAGAGACCCAGTACTTC
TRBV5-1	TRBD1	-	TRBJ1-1	CASSPTDRGDTEAFF	TGCGCCAGCAGCCCAACTGACAGGGGAGATACTGAAGCTTTCTTT
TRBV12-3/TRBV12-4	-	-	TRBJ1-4	CASSFTGNEKLFF	TGTGCCAGCAGTTTCACAGGCAATGAAAAACTGTTTTTT